A selection of T cell receptor beta chains follows, all from one sample in a study of cytomegalovirus exposure and HLA in healthy donors. Here immunoSEQ multiplex PCR was the method, and the copy in TCRdb shows in-frame clones only, minus some. The sample holds fewer than 70,000 clones, around 95% seen once. The sequenced material came from PBMCs. The origin of the receptors is a woman aged 18-29 years in good health and CMV-seropositive. Both conserved end residues are part of each CDR3. The D gene is left open where the match is weak. Rows may omit the clone size; those that give it use once, few, many or a size class.

CDR3nt,CDR3aa,d_gene,abundance,v_gene,j_gene
TGTGCCAGTAGTATAGAAAACGACAGGGGAGGCACCGGGGAGCTGTTTTTT,CASSIENDRGGTGELFF,TRBD1,NA,TRBV19,TRBJ2-2
TGTGCCAGTGGGGATTCGGGAGAAAAACTGTTTTTT,CASGDSGEKLFF,NA,NA,TRBV25-1,TRBJ1-4
TGTGCCATCAGATCGGACAGGGACTCTGGAAACACCATATATTTT,CAIRSDRDSGNTIYF,TRBD1,once,TRBV10-3,TRBJ1-3
TGTGCCAGCAGCCGGACTAGCGGGAGGGCCCACAGTTACGAGCAGTACTTC,CASSRTSGRAHSYEQYF,TRBD2,NA,TRBV7-2,TRBJ2-7
TGTGCCAGCAGCCACCCCGTAGCGGGCCCGAACACCGGGGAGCTGTTTTTT,CASSHPVAGPNTGELFF,TRBD2,NA,TRBV7-3,TRBJ2-2
TGTGCCAGCAGTCCAGTGGGACAGAGTTCCACAGATACGCAGTATTTT,CASSPVGQSSTDTQYF,TRBD1,NA,TRBV27,TRBJ2-3
TGTGCCAGCAGTTTAACAGAGAATGAAAAACTGTTTTTT,CASSLTENEKLFF,NA,NA,TRBV2,TRBJ1-4
TGCGCCAGCAGCTTGGCCGCTCGGACAGGGTCGGATACGCAGTATTTT,CASSLAARTGSDTQYF,TRBD1,NA,TRBV5-1,TRBJ2-3
TGTGCCAGCAGACCTCGGGGGAGCTCCTACGAGCAGTACTTC,CASRPRGSSYEQYF,NA,NA,TRBV7-2,TRBJ2-7
TGTGCCAGCAGGAGGACAGGGACCTACGAGCAGTACTTC,CASRRTGTYEQYF,TRBD1,NA,TRBV7-2,TRBJ2-7
TGTGCCAGAAGCTTAGGGGAAGGCACCGGGGAGCTGTTTTTT,CARSLGEGTGELFF,NA,NA,TRBV5-3,TRBJ2-2
TGTGCCAGCAGCTTAGCGGGACTGCATAACAATGAGCAGTTCTTC,CASSLAGLHNNEQFF,NA,NA,TRBV11-2,TRBJ2-1
TGCGTCAGCAGCGCGAGAGAGACCCAGTACTTC,CVSSARETQYF,NA,NA,TRBV4-1,TRBJ2-5
TGTGCCAGCAGCTCCGACAGGGTGAGCGGCTACACCTTC,CASSSDRVSGYTF,TRBD1,NA,TRBV5-6,TRBJ1-2
TGTGCCAGCAGCTCGTCGGGACTAGCGGGCACAGATACGCAGTATTTT,CASSSSGLAGTDTQYF,TRBD2,NA,TRBV5-5,TRBJ2-3
TGTGCCAGCAGCTTGTACGGACTAGCGTTGAATGAGCAGTTCTTC,CASSLYGLALNEQFF,TRBD2,NA,TRBV13,TRBJ2-1
TGTGCCAGCAGCCTTGCGGGAGGGACAGATACGCAGTATTTT,CASSLAGGTDTQYF,TRBD2,NA,TRBV9,TRBJ2-3
TGTGCCAGCTCATCTAGCGGGAGGGTCAACTACGAGCAGTACTTC,CASSSSGRVNYEQYF,TRBD2,NA,TRBV18,TRBJ2-7
TGCAGCGTTGTCACTAGCGGGAGAGCCCAAGAGACCCAGTACTTC,CSVVTSGRAQETQYF,TRBD2,NA,TRBV29-1,TRBJ2-5
TGTGCCACCGGATACTGGGGGGGCCGAACAGATACGCAGTATTTT,CATGYWGGRTDTQYF,NA,NA,TRBV6-1,TRBJ2-3
TGTGCTTCAAGGACTTCGTCTTACAATGAGCAGTTCTTC,CASRTSSYNEQFF,NA,NA,TRBV28,TRBJ2-1
TGCACCAGCAGCCGTGGACAGGGCCGAGGGAATGGCTACACCTTC,CTSSRGQGRGNGYTF,NA,once,TRBV1,TRBJ1-2
TGTGCCACCAGCAGAGATCGGACAGCTGGAAACACCATATATTTT,CATSRDRTAGNTIYF,NA,NA,TRBV15,TRBJ1-3
TGTGCCAGCAGTCAGTTTACGACAGGGGAAGGCTATGGCTACACCTTC,CASSQFTTGEGYGYTF,TRBD1,NA,TRBV28,TRBJ1-2
TGCGCCAGCAGCCAAGATCGGCGGAGCGGGGGCCTCCGGGTTCAGTATTTT,CASSQDRRSGGLRVQYF,TRBD2,NA,TRBV4-3,TRBJ2-3
TGCGCCAGCAGTCAGACAGGGGGGTTCTACGAGCAGTACTTC,CASSQTGGFYEQYF,TRBD1,NA,TRBV5-1,TRBJ2-7